These 21 T cell receptor beta chains were sequenced from one sample in a study of cytomegalovirus exposure and HLA in healthy donors. Primers included in the PCR were 60 Vbeta and 13 Jbeta primers. Profiled with immunoSEQ multiplex PCR; TCRdb holds only in-frame clones, not every one. The sample holds about 93,000 clones; around 80% are singletons and the top ten take about 7.3%. The specimen sequenced was PBMCs. Receptor source: a man aged 25 to 45 in good health and CMV-seronegative.

This chain uses TRBV7-9 with TRBJ1-3; D remains ambiguous. CDR3 length: 17 amino acids. Trimming took off 2 bases at V and 0 bases at J, with 14 bases between the two ends. Germline loops: CDR1 SEHNR, CDR2 FQNEAQ (reference sequence). CDR3 in amino acids: CASSLFLQKLSGNTIYF. The CDR3 bases are TGTGCCAGCAGCTTATTTTTACAGAAGCTCTCTGGAAACACCATATATTTT. Drawing the rest from reference TRBV7-9 and TRBJ1-3, the complete variable domain is DTGVSQNPRHKITKRGQNVTFRCDPISEHNRLYWYRQTLGQGPEFLTYFQNEAQLEKSRLLSDRFSAERPKGSFSTLEIQRTEQGDSAMYLCASSLFLQKLSGNTIYFGEGSWLTVV.

The rearrangement links TRBV6-4 to TRBJ2-2, with 12 bases that match TRBD2. V shed 3 bases, J shed 4 bases, and the junction held 0 bases outside the gene matches. This CDR3 has 15 amino acids. Germline loops: CDR1 MRHNA, CDR2 SNTAGT. CDR3 nucleotide sequence: TGTGCCAGCAGTGAACTAGCGGGGGGCACCGGGGAGCTGTTTTTT. Translation: CASSELAGGTGELFF.

The V gene is TRBV7-9, the J gene TRBJ2-7; D might be TRBD2 (7 bases). Per the germline V gene, CDR1 is SEHNR and CDR2 is FQNEAQ (reference sequence). V was trimmed by 7 bases and J by 3 bases, leaving 10 bases between them. This CDR3 comprises 12 residues. CDR3 in amino acids: CASIGGHYEQYF. The CDR3 DNA sequence: TGTGCCAGCATCGGGGGGCACTACGAGCAGTACTTC.

The rearrangement joins TRBV4-1 to TRBJ2-7, with 11 bases that match TRBD2. Germline V gives CDR1 MGHRA, CDR2 YSYEKL. V shed 3 bases, J shed 0 bases, and the junction held 4 bases outside the gene matches. The CDR3 is 16 amino acids. The CDR3, as DNA: TGCGCCAGCAGCCAGACGACTAGCGGGGTCTCCTACGAGCAGTACTTC. This gives the protein CASSQTTSGVSYEQYF.

The rearrangement links TRBV7-2 to TRBJ2-5, with a tentative D call TRBD1 (5 bases). The germline V and J ends were trimmed by 1 base and 5 bases, with 11 bases remaining between them. This CDR3 comprises 14 residues. The germline CDR1 and CDR2 sequences are SGHTA and FQGNSA. This CDR3 reads CASSLEGLRETQYF. As DNA, the CDR3 is TGTGCCAGCAGCTTAGAGGGGCTACGGGAGACCCAGTACTTC.

The gene calls are TRBV11-1 and TRBJ1-1; D not certain. The CDR3 has 12 amino acids. V was pared by 5 bases and J by 4 bases, with 8 bases between. CDR1 is SGHAT and CDR2 is FQDESV in the germline V gene (reference sequence). The DNA of the CDR3 is TGTGCCAGCAGCATCCGGGGCACTGAAGCTTTCTTT. It codes for CASSIRGTEAFF. Filled out from reference TRBV11-1 and TRBJ1-1, the complete variable domain reads EAEVAQSPRYKITEKSQAVAFWCDPISGHATLYWYRQILGQGPELLVQFQDESVVDDSQLPKDRFSAERLKGVDSTLKIQPAELGDSAMYLCASSIRGTEAFFGQGTRLTVV.

The chain joins TRBV7-6 to TRBJ2-7; D call uncertain. Deletions cut 1 base from V and 2 bases from J, with 9 bases between. CDR3 length: 14 residues. The germline V gene has CDR1 SGHVS and CDR2 FNYEAQ. The CDR3 region is CASSLGGFTYEQYF. The CDR3 nucleotides are TGTGCCAGCAGCTTAGGCGGTTTTACCTACGAGCAGTACTTC.

The V and J genes are TRBV7-8 and TRBJ2-7; 7 bases match TRBD2. CDR3 length equals 16 residues. Germline V gene data show CDR1 as SGHVS and CDR2 as FQNEAQ. The J segment lost 2 bases and the V segment lost 1 base, leaving 8 bases of the junction unmatched. As DNA, the CDR3 is TGTGCCAGCAGCTTAGGATCTAGCGGCATACCCTACGAGCAGTACTTC. Translated, it gives CASSLGSSGIPYEQYF. Looking up the rest from reference TRBV7-8 and TRBJ2-7 gives the full variable domain: GAGVSQSPRYKVAKRGQDVALRCDPISGHVSLFWYQQALGQGPEFLTYFQNEAQLDKSGLPSDRFFAERPEGSVSTLKIQRTQQEDSAVYLCASSLGSSGIPYEQYFGPGTRLTVT.

This clone was seen more than once but under ten times. The genes are TRBV2 and TRBJ1-3, with 7 bases aligning to TRBD1. The germline V gene has CDR1 SNHLY and CDR2 FYNNEI. The length of the CDR3 is 16 residues. J lost 4 bases, V lost 5 bases, and 11 bases had no gene match. This chain's CDR3 is CASSLDRDGEGNTIYF. The CDR3, as DNA: TGTGCCAGCAGTCTCGACAGGGATGGTGAAGGAAACACCATATATTTT. Looking up the rest from reference TRBV2 and TRBJ1-3 gives the full variable domain: EPEVTQTPSHQVTQMGQEVILRCVPISNHLYFYWYRQILGQKVEFLVSFYNNEISEKSEIFDDQFSVERPDGSNFTLKIRSTKLEDSAMYFCASSLDRDGEGNTIYFGEGSWLTVV.

This clone was found a few times. V and J are TRBV5-1 and TRBJ2-7; 8 nucleotides agree with TRBD2. This CDR3 has 15 residues. Germline values: CDR1 SGHRS, CDR2 YFSETQ. Germline trimming cut 0 bases from V and 0 bases from J; bases unmatched to any gene: 2. CDR3 loop: CASSLASGSSYEQYF. The CDR3 DNA sequence: TGCGCCAGCAGCTTGGCCAGCGGGAGCTCCTACGAGCAGTACTTC.

The chain is built from TRBV7-6 and TRBJ2-7, with 11 nucleotides matching TRBD2. The germline CDR1 and CDR2 sequences are SGHVS and FNYEAQ. The CDR3 is made up of 16 amino acids. The trim removed 5 bases at V and 2 bases at J, leaving 8 bases unmatched. The CDR3 region has the DNA TGTGCCAGCAGCCCTCGGACTAGCGGGCCTCCCTACGAGCAGTACTTC. Amino acid sequence: CASSPRTSGPPYEQYF.

This clone came up once. V is TRBV19 and J is TRBJ2-1; TRBD1 is a possible D gene (5 bases). V gave up 0 bases and J gave up 7 bases, with 10 bases separating them. Germline CDR1 and CDR2: LNHDA and SQIVND (reference sequence). The CDR3 is 14 residues long. CDR3 loop: CASSIDWAGNEQFF. As DNA, the CDR3 is TGTGCCAGTAGTATAGATTGGGCAGGGAATGAGCAGTTCTTC. The full variable domain, with the rest looked up from reference TRBV19 and TRBJ2-1, is DGGITQSPKYLFRKEGQNVTLSCEQNLNHDAMYWYRQDPGQGLRLIYYSQIVNDFQKGDIAEGYSVSREKKESFPLTVTSAQKNPTAFYLCASSIDWAGNEQFFGPGTRLTVL.

This chain joins TRBV19 and TRBJ1-2; a possible D gene is TRBD1 (5 bases). Germline V gene data show CDR1 as LNHDA and CDR2 as SQIVND (reference sequence). The length of the CDR3 is 13 residues. Trimming took 5 bases from V and 7 from J, leaving 14 bases between them. The CDR3: CASSGPGGSGYTF. The CDR3 region has the DNA TGTGCCAGTAGTGGCCCCGGGGGATCTGGCTACACCTTC.

This clone has only one observation. The CDR3, as DNA: TGTGCCAGCAGTCCGGGGATGGAGAATTCACCCCTCCACTTT. Encoded protein: CASSPGMENSPLHF. The rearrangement links TRBV6-4 to TRBJ1-6; D gene uncertain. The germline CDR1 and CDR2 sequences are MRHNA and SNTAGT. Trimming pared 5 bases from V and 7 bases from J, leaving 12 bases between. The CDR3 contains 14 residues.

The V call is TRBV7-2, the J call TRBJ1-1, with TRBD1 identical over 8 bases. CDR1 and CDR2 (germline): SGHTA, FQGNSA. The CDR3 contains 11 residues. The junction had 3 bases not matched to a gene; V was cut back by 4 bases and J by 11 bases. The CDR3 spells CASSSDRAAFF. CDR3 nucleotides: TGTGCCAGCAGCTCGGACAGGGCTGCTTTCTTT.

The rearrangement links TRBV30 to TRBJ2-5; tentatively, D is TRBD2 (6 bases). CDR3 size: 15 residues. The V and J ends lost 0 bases and 5 bases respectively, with 16 bases between them. Germline CDR1 GTSNPN, CDR2 SVGIG (reference sequence). CDR3 sequence (DNA): TGTGCCTGGAGTGTAGGAGGGGCCGGGCCGGAGACCCAGTACTTC. Translation: CAWSVGGAGPETQYF.

The rearrangement joins TRBV5-4 to TRBJ1-2; no reliable D call. The germline gives CDR1 SGHNT, CDR2 YYREEE (reference sequence). V lost 3 bases to trimming and J lost 6 bases, with 9 bases between them. This CDR3 has 12 residues. In DNA form, the CDR3 reads TGTGCCAGCAGCTGGGGAGAGAATGGCTACACCTTC. Its protein product is CASSWGENGYTF.

The chain has TRBV25-1 and TRBJ1-3; D is perhaps TRBD1 (6 bases). V lost 8 bases and J lost 2, with 13 bases in between. The CDR3 has 14 residues. Germline values: CDR1 MGHDK, CDR2 SYGVNS. CDR3 amino acids: CASGQGLAGNTIYF. For the CDR3, the DNA is TGTGCCAGCGGGCAGGGGTTAGCTGGAAACACCATATATTTT.

The chain employs TRBV6-1 and TRBJ1-1, with D tentatively TRBD1 (5 bases). CDR1 and CDR2 (germline): MNHNS, SASEGT. This CDR3 contains 16 residues. Between the trimmed V and J ends, which lost 4 bases and 0 bases, there was a span of 15 bases. DNA for the CDR3: TGTGCCAGCAGTGCACCGCCGCGGGGCGTGAACACTGAAGCTTTCTTT. Protein: CASSAPPRGVNTEAFF.

This clone came up a few times. The chain joins TRBV7-2 to TRBJ2-5, with a tentative D call TRBD2 (7 bases). The CDR3 spans 15 residues. The V end was cut by 3 bases, the J end by 5 bases, with 16 bases between. The germline gives CDR1 SGHTA, CDR2 FQGNSA. The CDR3 is CASSFQRGRGETQYF. Here the CDR3 DNA reads TGTGCCAGCAGCTTTCAAAGGGGGAGGGGGGAGACCCAGTACTTC.

The V and J genes are TRBV5-8 and TRBJ2-5; D possibly corresponds to TRBD1 (6 bases). Germline lookup yields CDR1 SGHTS and CDR2 YDEGEE. The CDR3 is made up of 15 amino acids. Trimming left V 0 bases short and J 4 bases short, with 13 bases between. CDR3 DNA: TGTGCCAGCAGCTTGGCCGTTGGGGGCATAGAGACCCAGTACTTC. Amino acid sequence: CASSLAVGGIETQYF.